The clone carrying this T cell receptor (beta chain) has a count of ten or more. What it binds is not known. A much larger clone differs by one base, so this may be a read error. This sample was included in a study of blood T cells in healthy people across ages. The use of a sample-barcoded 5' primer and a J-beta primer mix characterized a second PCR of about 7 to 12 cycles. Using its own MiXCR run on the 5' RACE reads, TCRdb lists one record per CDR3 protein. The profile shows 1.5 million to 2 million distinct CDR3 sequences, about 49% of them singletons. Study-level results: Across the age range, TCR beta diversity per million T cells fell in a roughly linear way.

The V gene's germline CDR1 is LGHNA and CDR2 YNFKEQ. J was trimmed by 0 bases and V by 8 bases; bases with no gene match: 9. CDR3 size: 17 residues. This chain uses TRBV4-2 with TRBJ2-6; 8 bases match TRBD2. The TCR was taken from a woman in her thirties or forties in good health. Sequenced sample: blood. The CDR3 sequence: CASAGGRGSSGANVLTF. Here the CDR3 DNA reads TGTGCCAGCGCGGGGGGCCGTGGGTCCTCTGGGGCCAACGTCCTGACTTTC.